One sample yielded the 21 T cell receptor beta chains listed below, sequenced in a study of PD-1 blockade in classical Hodgkin lymphoma. The time point was: newly diagnosed, previously untreated cHL patient sample. Magnetic negative selection was used to purify CD4+ T cells from PBMCs that had been thawed. Clones were sequenced by immunoSEQ multiplex PCR, and TCRdb holds only the in-frame ones, with some missing. Here the sample spans almost 20,000 clones, under 85% being singletons. The sequenced sample was CD4+ T cells from blood. The receptors were gathered from a human donor with classical Hodgkin lymphoma.

This chain uses TRBV19 with TRBJ2-7; D is uncertain. The CDR3 covers 12 residues. With 5 bases removed from V and 2 bases from J, the gap between germline ends came to 7 bases. Germline values: CDR1 LNHDA, CDR2 SQIVND (reference sequence). CDR3 protein: CASSRPPYEQYF. In DNA, the CDR3 is TGTGCCAGTAGTCGCCCCCCCTACGAGCAGTACTTC.

V gene TRBV6-4 combines with J gene TRBJ2-7, with 8 bases aligning to TRBD1. Trimming removed 6 bases from V and 0 bases from J; junction bases left unmatched: 19. There are 19 residues in the CDR3. Per the germline V gene, CDR1 is MRHNA and CDR2 is SNTAGT. The CDR3 DNA reads as TGTGCCAGCAGGGGGCCCCGGGACAGGAACCCCATTTCCTCCTACGAGCAGTACTTC. Translating it yields CASRGPRDRNPISSYEQYF.

This rearrangement joins TRBV10-3 to TRBJ2-1; 8 bases are shared with TRBD2. The CDR3 has 15 amino acids. Losses at the gene ends were 6 bases for V and 1 base for J; bases not matched to a gene: 5. CDR1 and CDR2 (germline): ENHRY, SYGVKD. The CDR3 reads CAISGTRESYNEQFF. The CDR3 DNA reads TGTGCCATCAGCGGGACTAGAGAGTCCTACAATGAGCAGTTCTTC.

This clone was found a few times. The rearrangement uses TRBV6-1 and TRBJ2-7; 10 bases are a match to TRBD1. The germline CDR1 and CDR2 sequences are MNHNS and SASEGT. This CDR3 is built from 16 residues. The V gene end was trimmed by 2 bases and the J gene end by 4 bases; junction bases not matched to a gene: 8. CDR3 residues: CASSEFEGDRGYEQYF. CDR3 DNA sequence: TGTGCCAGCAGTGAATTCGAGGGGGACAGGGGATACGAGCAGTACTTC.

The V call is TRBV5-6, the J call TRBJ1-5; D gene uncertain. The germline V gene encodes CDR1 SGHDT and CDR2 YYEEEE. This CDR3 spans 16 amino acids. Trimming took 0 bases from V and 3 from J, leaving 13 bases between them. CDR3 DNA: TGTGCCAGCAGCTTGGCCCCTGCCCTAAACAATCAGCCCCAGCATTTT. Translating it yields CASSLAPALNNQPQHF. The whole variable domain, filled in from reference TRBV5-6 and TRBJ1-5, reads DAGVTQSPTHLIKTRGQQVTLRCSPKSGHDTVSWYQQALGQGPQFIFQYYEEEERQRGNFPDRFSGHQFPNYSSELNVNALLLGDSALYLCASSLAPALNNQPQHFGDGTRLSIL.

The V gene is TRBV28, the J gene TRBJ2-7; perhaps D is TRBD1 or TRBD2 (6 bases each). The CDR3 is made up of 15 amino acids. V was pared by 3 bases and J by 1 base, with 13 bases between. Germline lookup yields CDR1 MDHEN and CDR2 SYDVKM. CDR3 bases: TGTGCCAGCAGTTTCGTGGGGGGCGATTCCTACGAGCAGTACTTC. This gives the protein CASSFVGGDSYEQYF.

The V and J genes are TRBV2 and TRBJ1-1; D not certain. This CDR3 contains 13 residues. V was clipped by 2 bases and J by 1 base, with 5 bases between them. The germline CDR1 and CDR2 sequences are SNHLY and FYNNEI. The CDR3 nucleotides read TGTGCCAGCAGTGAAACAGCGAACACTGAAGCTTTCTTT. Protein product: CASSETANTEAFF.

The V call is TRBV6-1, the J call TRBJ2-1; the D is unclear. CDR1 is MNHNS, CDR2 SASEGT, per germline. This CDR3 has 12 residues. V lost 5 bases and J 2 bases, leaving 4 bases between the germline ends. DNA of the CDR3: TGTGCCAGCAGTCGGCCCTACAATGAGCAGTTCTTC. Translation gives CASSRPYNEQFF.

This chain links TRBV6-5 with TRBJ1-5; 9 nucleotides line up with TRBD1. V was clipped by 6 bases and J by 6 bases; unmatched bases: 6. The germline CDR1 and CDR2 sequences are MNHEY and SVGAGI. The CDR3 totals 14 residues. CDR3 sequence (DNA): TGTGCCAGCAGCTCCGGGACAGGGATTCAGCCCCAGCATTTT. This encodes CASSSGTGIQPQHF.

The chain couples TRBV14 to TRBJ1-2; D remains unclear. The CDR3 length is 14 residues. The V and J ends lost 3 bases and 2 bases respectively, with 10 bases between them. The germline gives CDR1 SGHDN, CDR2 FVKESK. CDR3 amino acids: CASSQGGQNYGYTF. CDR3 DNA sequence: TGTGCCAGCAGCCAGGGTGGTCAGAACTATGGCTACACCTTC.

On this clone itself: Other DNA sequences within the sample encode an identical CDR3. The chain recombines TRBV7-9 with TRBJ1-1; D may be TRBD1 (5 bases). Germline CDR1 and CDR2: SEHNR and FQNEAQ (reference sequence). The CDR3 has 15 amino acids. The V end lost 2 bases, the J end lost 7 bases, and 17 bases lay between the germline ends. The CDR3 DNA reads TGTGCCAGCAGCTTAAGCCCTGGGACGGTTCATGAAGCTTTCTTT. It translates to CASSLSPGTVHEAFF.

In nucleotides, the CDR3 is TGCGCCAGCAGCTTGGGTTGGCAGGGCGGGACTAGCGGAGGCGAGCAGTACTTC. Translated, it gives CASSLGWQGGTSGGEQYF. V usage is TRBV5-1 and J usage is TRBJ2-7, with 11 bases matching TRBD2. The CDR3 is 18 residues long. J gave up 6 bases and V 0 bases, and 14 bases lay outside the gene matches. Germline lookup yields CDR1 SGHRS and CDR2 YFSETQ.

This chain uses TRBV5-1 with TRBJ2-5; TRBD1 might be the D (6 bases). The V end lost 0 bases, the J end lost 0 bases, and 9 bases lay between the germline ends. CDR3 length: 15 amino acids. Germline V gene sequence: CDR1 SGHRS, CDR2 YFSETQ. The CDR3 is CASSLGGTNQETQYF. In nucleotides, the CDR3 is TGCGCCAGCAGCTTGGGTGGGACAAACCAAGAGACCCAGTACTTC.

The chain carries TRBV28 and TRBJ2-1; D is perhaps TRBD2 (6 bases). The length of the CDR3 is 14 residues. Trimming left V 8 bases short and J 12 bases short, with 23 bases between. The germline V gene encodes CDR1 MDHEN and CDR2 SYDVKM. CDR3 sequence (DNA): TGTGCCAGCTGGCTGGGGGAGGCTGGGGTTGGGCAGTTCTTC. Translating it yields CASWLGEAGVGQFF.

There are a few counts of this clone. The gene calls are TRBV2 and TRBJ2-3; the match to TRBD2 covers 8 bases. V was clipped by 6 bases and J by 8 bases; unmatched bases: 10. The CDR3 runs to 14 residues. Per the germline V gene, CDR1 is SNHLY and CDR2 is FYNNEI. CDR3: CASSMTSDLGTQYF. CDR3 bases: TGTGCCAGCAGCATGACTAGCGATCTCGGTACGCAGTATTTT. The entire variable domain, with the rest obtained from reference TRBV2 and TRBJ2-3, is as follows: EPEVTQTPSHQVTQMGQEVILRCVPISNHLYFYWYRQILGQKVEFLVSFYNNEISEKSEIFDDQFSVERPDGSNFTLKIRSTKLEDSAMYFCASSMTSDLGTQYFGPGTRLTVL.

This clone was observed a handful of times. The chain links TRBV10-1 to TRBJ2-5; the D is unclear. The CDR3 totals 13 residues. The germline gives CDR1 WNHNN, CDR2 SYGVQD (reference sequence). Trimming removed 4 bases at V and 2 bases at J, with 8 bases between. This CDR3 is CASSVNVQETQYF. The CDR3 DNA sequence: TGCGCCAGCAGTGTGAATGTGCAAGAGACCCAGTACTTC.

The V call is TRBV5-1, the J call TRBJ2-7, with 8 positions matching TRBD1. Germline loops: CDR1 SGHRS, CDR2 YFSETQ. J was trimmed by 5 bases and V by 6 bases; bases with no gene match: 10. The CDR3 extends over 14 amino acids. The DNA for the CDR3 is TGCGCCAGCACGTTGCGGCCCAGGGGGCACGAGCAGTACTTC. It yields the protein CASTLRPRGHEQYF.

There are a few counts of this clone. V gene TRBV5-1 combines with J gene TRBJ1-1; 8 nucleotides match TRBD1. Trimming took 6 bases from V and 2 from J; bases not matched to a gene: 6. This CDR3 is built from 14 residues. The germline V gene has CDR1 SGHRS and CDR2 YFSETQ. CDR3 nucleotide sequence: TGCGCCAGCACTACAGGGGGAATAAACACTGAAGCTTTCTTT. This gives the protein CASTTGGINTEAFF.

This chain links TRBV4-1 with TRBJ2-1, with a tentative D call TRBD1 (5 bases). The V gene's germline CDR1 is MGHRA and CDR2 YSYEKL. V was pared by 3 bases and J by 3 bases, with 9 bases between. CDR3 length: 14 amino acids. The CDR3 nucleotides are TGCGCCAGCAGCCAGGAGACAGTCTACAATGAGCAGTTCTTC. Its translation is CASSQETVYNEQFF.

The rearrangement joins TRBV5-4 to TRBJ1-3; D possibly corresponds to TRBD1 (6 bases). Germline V gives CDR1 SGHNT, CDR2 YYREEE (reference sequence). Trimming pared 5 bases from V and 0 bases from J, leaving 18 bases between. The CDR3 is made up of 17 amino acids. This CDR3 reads CASSRMGAKLSGNTIYF. CDR3 DNA sequence: TGTGCCAGCAGTAGAATGGGGGCAAAGCTCTCTGGAAACACCATATATTTT.

This chain links TRBV5-4 with TRBJ1-4; D is unclear. Trimming removed 2 bases from V and 9 bases from J, with 8 bases in between. The CDR3 runs 12 residues. CDR1 and CDR2 (germline): SGHNT, YYREEE (reference sequence). The CDR3 nucleotides are TGTGCCAGCAGCTTCCAAGGGAAAAAACTGTTTTTT. Its translation is CASSFQGKKLFF.